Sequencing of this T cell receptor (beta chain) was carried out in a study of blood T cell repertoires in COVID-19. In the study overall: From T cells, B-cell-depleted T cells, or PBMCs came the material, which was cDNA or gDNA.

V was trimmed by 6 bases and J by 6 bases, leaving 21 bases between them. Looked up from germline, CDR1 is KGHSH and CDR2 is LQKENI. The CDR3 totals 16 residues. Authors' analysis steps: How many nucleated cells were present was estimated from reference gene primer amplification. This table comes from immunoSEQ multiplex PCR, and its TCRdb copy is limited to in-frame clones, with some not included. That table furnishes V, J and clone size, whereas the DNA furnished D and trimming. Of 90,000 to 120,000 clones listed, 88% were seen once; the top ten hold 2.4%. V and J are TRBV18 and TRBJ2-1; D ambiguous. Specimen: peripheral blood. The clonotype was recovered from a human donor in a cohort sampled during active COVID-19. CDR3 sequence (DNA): TGTGCCAGCTCCCGCCTCTTAGAACTATTAGGCAATGAGCAGTTCTTC. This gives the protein CASSRLLELLGNEQFF. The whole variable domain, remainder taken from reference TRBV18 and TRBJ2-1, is NAGVMQNPRHLVRRRGQEARLRCSPMKGHSHVYWYRQLPEEGLKFMVYLQKENIIDESGMPKERFSAEFPKEGPSILRIQQVVRGDSAAYFCASSRLLELLGNEQFFGPGTRLTVL.